Listed here are 19 T cell receptor beta chains from one sample, sequenced in a study of blood T cells in healthy people across ages. Using a J-beta primer mix together with a sample-barcoded 5' primer, a second PCR was run for 7 to 11 cycles. TCRdb reprocessed the 5' RACE reads via MiXCR and lists one record per CDR3 protein. This sample yields hundreds of thousands of distinct CDR3 sequences, of which roughly 41% are seen a single time; about 32% belongs to the top ten. Sequenced: blood. The receptors here all came from a man aged 80 or over in good health.

This clonotype was seen a handful of times. The chain couples TRBV29-1 to TRBJ1-1, with D possibly being TRBD1 (5 bases). The CDR3 consists of 14 residues. V shed 7 bases and J shed 2 bases, with 17 bases lying between them. Germline V gives CDR1 SQVTM, CDR2 ANQGSEA. CDR3 sequence (DNA): TGCAGCGGGGTAAGGGGACTGTCAAACACTGAAGCTTTCTTT. Protein product: CSGVRGLSNTEAFF.

The chain links TRBV4-2 to TRBJ2-3, with 12 bases that match TRBD2. Trimming removed 2 bases from V and 3 bases from J; junction bases left unmatched: 3. The length of the CDR3 is 16 residues. Germline V gene lookup returns CDR1 LGHNA and CDR2 YNFKEQ. The CDR3 loop reads CASSQPGTSGTDTQYF. CDR3 DNA sequence: TGTGCCAGCAGCCAACCCGGGACTAGCGGGACAGATACGCAGTATTTT.

This clonotype was picked up a small number of times. The chain combines TRBV5-1 with TRBJ2-7; maybe TRBD1 (7 bases). The CDR3 loop spans 14 amino acids. V shed 0 bases and J shed 5 bases, with 12 bases lying between them. The germline CDR1 and CDR2 sequences are SGHRS and YFSETQ. Written as DNA, the CDR3 is TGCGCCAGCAGCTTGGAGCAGGGGGGCCACGAGCAGTACTTC. Translation: CASSLEQGGHEQYF.

This clonotype showed up many times. The V call is TRBV29-1, the J call TRBJ1-1, with 10 positions matching TRBD1. V lost 7 bases and J lost 4; bases outside the gene matches: 6. Germline CDR1 and CDR2: SQVTM and ANQGSEA. This CDR3 has 13 residues. CDR3 coding DNA: TGCAGCGGTACGACAGGGGGCCCCACTGAAGCTTTCTTT. This translates into CSGTTGGPTEAFF.

Remarks on this clonotype: Sequence at one end of the junction differs from germline and may be a read error. The genes are TRBV6-2 or TRBV6-3 and TRBJ2-6; no clear D. The CDR3 covers 15 residues. In germline, CDR1 is MNHEY, CDR2 SVGEGT. The CDR3 DNA reads TGTACCAGCCTCCATATCGGCTCTGGGGCCAACGTCCTGACTTTC. Protein sequence: CTSLHIGSGANVLTF.

This clonotype was detected ten times or more. This chain uses TRBV7-2 with TRBJ2-1; 7 bases are shared with TRBD1. V gave up 1 base and J gave up 7 bases; unmatched junction bases: 7. This CDR3 contains 15 residues. CDR1 and CDR2 (germline): SGHTA, FQGNSA. This CDR3 is CASSLGQGVRNEQFF. In DNA, the CDR3 is TGTGCCAGCAGCTTAGGACAGGGAGTACGGAATGAGCAGTTCTTC.

This clonotype was seen a handful of times. The V and J genes are TRBV4-1 and TRBJ2-5; TRBD1 matches 9 bases. J gave up 5 bases and V 1 base, and 5 bases lay outside the gene matches. Germline values: CDR1 MGHRA, CDR2 YSYEKL. The CDR3 is made up of 15 amino acids. CDR3 region: CASSQVQGARETQYF. The DNA for the CDR3 is TGCGCCAGCAGCCAAGTACAGGGGGCACGGGAGACCCAGTACTTC.

This clonotype appeared many times. The CDR3 spells CASSSQATRDAQYF. The CDR3 DNA is TGTGCCAGCAGCTCCCAGGCCACCCGGGATGCCCAGTACTTC. The rearrangement joins TRBV7-2 to TRBJ2-5; tentatively, D is TRBD2 (5 bases). V was shortened by 4 bases and J by 9 bases, with 18 bases between the two germline ends. This CDR3 spans 14 amino acids. Per the germline V gene, CDR1 is SGHTA and CDR2 is FQGNSA.

The chain recombines TRBV7-9 with TRBJ2-1; 10 bases are shared with TRBD1. CDR1 is SEHNR and CDR2 is FQNEAQ in the germline V gene (reference sequence). V lost 5 bases, J lost 10 bases, and 14 bases stayed unmatched. This CDR3 is 16 amino acids long. DNA of the CDR3: TGTGCCAGCAGCCCTTGGAGGACAGGGGGGTTCGGAGAGCAGTTCTTC. Its translation is CASSPWRTGGFGEQFF.

On this clonotype itself: The junction departs from germline at one end; a sequencing error may be responsible. The V gene is TRBV10-3, the J gene TRBJ2-4; D possibly corresponds to TRBD2 (6 bases). With the DNA end fitting TRBJ2-7 better, the J assignment may be wrong. The germline CDR1 and CDR2 sequences are ENHRY and SYGVKD. This CDR3 is 12 amino acids long. The CDR3 is CAVSDSGYEQYF. The CDR3 DNA follows: TGTGCCGTCAGCGATAGCGGCTACGAGCAGTACTTC.

The chain joins TRBV6-2 or TRBV6-3 to TRBJ2-5; 7 bases line up with TRBD1. Germline CDR1 reads MNHEY; CDR2 reads SVGEGT. V dropped 6 bases and J dropped 0; count of bases not matched to a gene: 13. This CDR3 has 17 amino acids. CDR3 nucleotide sequence: TGTGCCAGCAGCCCAATCCGGGACAGCATCCACCAAGAGACCCAGTACTTC. Its protein product is CASSPIRDSIHQETQYF.

The chain is built from TRBV19 and TRBJ2-7; maybe TRBD2 (5 bases). In germline, CDR1 is LNHDA, CDR2 SQIVND (reference sequence). The CDR3 is 12 residues long. The V and J ends lost 7 bases and 10 bases respectively, with 17 bases between them. The CDR3 DNA reads TGTGCCAGTAAGGGAGTGGCCTCCGACCAGTACTTC. It encodes CASKGVASDQYF.

This clonotype was observed a single time. At one boundary the junction diverges from the germline segment, which might be a read error. The J gene is TRBJ1-2, the V gene TRBV20-1; D unclear. Germline CDR1 and CDR2: DFQATT and SNEGSKA (reference sequence). The CDR3 runs 14 residues. Here the CDR3 reads CSARTRQSNYGHTF. In DNA, the CDR3 is TGCAGTGCTAGAACGAGGCAATCTAACTATGGCCACACCTTC.

This chain's CDR3 is CASSRDRGLDGYTF. Written as DNA, the CDR3 is TGTGCCAGCAGTCGGGACAGGGGTTTAGATGGCTACACCTTC. The chain employs TRBV12-3 or TRBV12-4 and TRBJ1-2, with TRBD1 matching over 10 bases. CDR3 length equals 14 residues. The V segment lost 5 bases and the J segment 6 bases; nucleotides outside the gene matches: 6.

The chain combines TRBV6-5 with TRBJ2-3, with D perhaps matching TRBD1 or TRBD2 (5 bases each). This CDR3 spans 16 amino acids. The germline gives CDR1 MNHEY, CDR2 SVGAGI. V was shortened by 0 bases and J by 4 bases, with 14 bases between the two germline ends. The CDR3 sequence is CASSYSTGATADTQYF. The CDR3 bases are TGTGCCAGCAGTTACTCTACCGGGGCCACGGCAGATACGCAGTATTTT.

The chain links TRBV15 to TRBJ2-7; D perhaps matches TRBD1 (5 bases). The CDR3 contains 14 residues. CDR1 and CDR2 (germline): LNHNV, YYDKDF (reference sequence). Trimming stripped 3 bases from V and 1 base from J, with 10 bases between. CDR3 DNA: TGTGCCACCAGCAGGGACACACAATCCTACGAGCAGTACTTC. It specifies CATSRDTQSYEQYF.

Here the CDR3 DNA reads TGTGCCAGCAGTTACTCGGTTGGGACTGGGGCCAACGTCCTGACTTTC. Its protein is CASSYSVGTGANVLTF. The chain links TRBV6-2 or TRBV6-3 to TRBJ2-6; unclear D gene. The V gene lost 0 bases and the J gene lost 2 bases, with 8 bases spanning the gap. CDR3 length equals 16 residues. Germline V CDR1 and CDR2: MNHEY, SVGEGT.

The genes are TRBV6-2 or TRBV6-3 and TRBJ2-1; no clear D gene. The J call may be faulty, since TRBJ2-7 better matches the DNA end. In germline, CDR1 is MNHEY, CDR2 SVGEGT. The CDR3 contains 12 residues. CDR3 nucleotides: TGTGCCAGCAGCCCCACTTACAATGAGCAGTACTTC. It yields the protein CASSPTYNEQYF.

J is TRBJ2-1 and V is TRBV27, with D maybe TRBD2 (7 bases). The CDR3 is made up of 12 amino acids. Germline CDR1 and CDR2: MNHEY and SMNVEV (reference sequence). V lost 6 bases, J lost 13 bases, and 16 bases lay in between. This CDR3 is CASRGGGETQFF. DNA for the CDR3: TGTGCCAGCAGAGGGGGGGGGGAGACCCAGTTCTTC.